The sequence of this T cell receptor (beta chain) was determined in a study of neoadjuvant anti-PD-1 for oral cavity cancer (dated by TCRdb to the early 2020s). In the study overall: Three to four biweekly doses of nivolumab at 3 mg/kg were mostly administered to patients before curative-intent surgical resection. Patients with complete response, partial response or stable disease by RECIST 1.1 were defined as responders, whereas patients with progression were defined as non-responders. The parent correlative cohort had 12 to 13 patients and a response rate of roughly 34%. Patients without progression received a fourth nivolumab dose around day 43 and underwent definitive surgical resection on days 50-56.

For deep sequencing, PBMC libraries mostly used approximately 0.45 ug of input genomic DNA, with six replicates for each sample. TCRbeta libraries were prepared with the immunoSEQ hsTCRbeta kit according to the manufacturer's instructions. Sequencing of the completed libraries took place using an Illumina NovaSeq 6000 S4 flow cell after they had been pooled to 2.5 to 3.5 nM. Per the source publication's procedure: Raw data preprocessing and quality control were performed with the immunoSEQ Analyzer. The analysis was limited to productive rearrangements, and each clonotype was defined by a unique CDR3 amino acid sequence. Using the R package tcR, the researchers computed the Gini-Simpson index as their estimate of repertoire clonality. Gini indices were compared with Student's t test, and associations with tumor size change were assessed by Pearson correlation. The source is immuneACCESS, and TCRdb retained only in-frame sequences with V and J called. Part of the clones is not carried over; for the studies checked, unresolved V genes explain less than half of this, and the remainder is unexplained. The DNA was the basis for D and trimming; V, J and clone size are from that table. This sample has more than 13,000 clones in its table, and about three quarters of those were observed once. The top ten clonotypes cover 2.8% of the sample.

As regards this clone: Which antigen it targets is not known. Base qualities are not recorded, but no much larger clone differs from it by a single base.

Per the publication, the time point label means: after neoadjuvant nivolumab, at surgical resection. None of the patients had received prior systemic or radiation treatment, and all were newly diagnosed with stage II-IVA oral cavity squamous cell carcinoma. The cohort was made up of patients with locally advanced, HPV-negative oral cavity squamous cell carcinoma. No culture maintenance or expansion was done, as the peripheral blood mononuclear cells went straight to analysis. The samples were obtained from a longitudinal correlative study of a single-arm phase II trial testing neoadjuvant nivolumab in oral cavity squamous cell carcinoma. Subject-matched pre- and post-treatment PBMCs and tumors from three responders and three non-responders were subjected to genomic DNA-based TCRbeta sequencing. Peripheral blood mononuclear cells were collected before nivolumab treatment and again after treatment, at the time of surgery. The Maxwell RSC DNA from Cells kit was used to extract genomic DNA from PBMCs.

What the study reported, not specific to this receptor: The TCR analyses had only three patients in each response group, and the authors called for validation in larger cohorts. Higher pretreatment blood Treg/Th17 ratios correlated with both higher pretreatment blood TCRbeta clonality and lower post-treatment tumor TCRbeta clonality. After neoadjuvant nivolumab, T cell clonality (Gini index) in PBMCs was significantly higher in non-responders than in responders.

Per the germline V gene, SGHRS is the CDR1 and YFSETQ is the CDR2. Reading from cysteine to phenylalanine, the CDR3 counts 14 amino acids. CDR3 DNA only is kept here, 42 bases in frame from base 1. V gives up 6 bases and J gives up 3 bases, and the segment between their germline ends measures 13 bases. This clonotype originated in a person between 35 and 79 years old with oral cavity squamous cell carcinoma. This sample comprised PBMCs, obtained after nivolumab (anti-PD-1) treatment. The sequence links TRBV5-1 to TRBJ2-1, with TRBD1 tentatively as D gene (6 bases match). The CDR3 protein: CASNPTGLYNEQFF. Read as DNA, the sequence is TGCGCCAGCAACCCGACAGGCCTCTACAATGAGCAGTTCTTC.